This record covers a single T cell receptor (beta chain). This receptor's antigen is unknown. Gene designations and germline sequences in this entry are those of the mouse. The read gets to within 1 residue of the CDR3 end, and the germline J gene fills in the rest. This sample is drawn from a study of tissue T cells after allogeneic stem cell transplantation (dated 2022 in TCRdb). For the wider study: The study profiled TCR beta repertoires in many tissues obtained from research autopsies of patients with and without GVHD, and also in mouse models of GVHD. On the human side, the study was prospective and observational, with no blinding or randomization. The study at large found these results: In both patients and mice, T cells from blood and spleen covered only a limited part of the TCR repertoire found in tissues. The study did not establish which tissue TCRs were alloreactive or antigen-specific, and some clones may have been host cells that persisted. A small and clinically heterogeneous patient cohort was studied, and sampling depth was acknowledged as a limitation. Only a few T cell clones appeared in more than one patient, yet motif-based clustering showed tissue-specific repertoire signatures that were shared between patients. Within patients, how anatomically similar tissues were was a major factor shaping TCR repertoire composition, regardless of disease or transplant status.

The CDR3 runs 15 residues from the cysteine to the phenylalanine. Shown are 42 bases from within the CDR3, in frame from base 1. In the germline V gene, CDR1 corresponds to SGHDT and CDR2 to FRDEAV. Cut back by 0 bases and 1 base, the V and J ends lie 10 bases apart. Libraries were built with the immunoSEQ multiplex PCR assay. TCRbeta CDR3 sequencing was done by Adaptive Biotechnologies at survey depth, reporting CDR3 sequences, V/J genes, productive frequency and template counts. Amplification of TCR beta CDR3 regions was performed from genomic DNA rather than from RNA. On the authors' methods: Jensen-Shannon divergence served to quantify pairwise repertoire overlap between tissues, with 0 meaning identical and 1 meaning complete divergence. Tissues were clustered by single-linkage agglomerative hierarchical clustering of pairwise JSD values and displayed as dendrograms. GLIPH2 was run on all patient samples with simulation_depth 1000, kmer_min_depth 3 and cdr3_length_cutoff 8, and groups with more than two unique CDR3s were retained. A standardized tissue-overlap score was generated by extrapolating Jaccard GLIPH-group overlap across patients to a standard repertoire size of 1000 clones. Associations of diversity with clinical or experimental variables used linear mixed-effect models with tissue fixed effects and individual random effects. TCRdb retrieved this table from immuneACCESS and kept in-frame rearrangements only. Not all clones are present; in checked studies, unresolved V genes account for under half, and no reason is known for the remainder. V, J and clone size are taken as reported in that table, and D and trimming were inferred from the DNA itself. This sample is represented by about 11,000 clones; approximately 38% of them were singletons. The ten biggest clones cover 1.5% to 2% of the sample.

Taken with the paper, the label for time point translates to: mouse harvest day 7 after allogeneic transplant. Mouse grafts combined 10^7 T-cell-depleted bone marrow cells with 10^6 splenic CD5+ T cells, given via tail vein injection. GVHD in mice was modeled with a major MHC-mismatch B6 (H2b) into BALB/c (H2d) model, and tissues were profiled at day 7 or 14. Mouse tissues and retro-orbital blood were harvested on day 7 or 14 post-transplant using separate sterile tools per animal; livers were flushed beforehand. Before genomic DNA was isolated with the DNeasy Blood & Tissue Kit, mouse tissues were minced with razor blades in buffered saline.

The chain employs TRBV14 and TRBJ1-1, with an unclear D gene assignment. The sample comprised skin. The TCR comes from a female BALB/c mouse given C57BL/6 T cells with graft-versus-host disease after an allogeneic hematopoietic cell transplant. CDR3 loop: CASSFSGEGNTEVFF. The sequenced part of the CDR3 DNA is TGTGCCAGCAGTTTCTCGGGAGAGGGAAACACAGAAGTCTTC.